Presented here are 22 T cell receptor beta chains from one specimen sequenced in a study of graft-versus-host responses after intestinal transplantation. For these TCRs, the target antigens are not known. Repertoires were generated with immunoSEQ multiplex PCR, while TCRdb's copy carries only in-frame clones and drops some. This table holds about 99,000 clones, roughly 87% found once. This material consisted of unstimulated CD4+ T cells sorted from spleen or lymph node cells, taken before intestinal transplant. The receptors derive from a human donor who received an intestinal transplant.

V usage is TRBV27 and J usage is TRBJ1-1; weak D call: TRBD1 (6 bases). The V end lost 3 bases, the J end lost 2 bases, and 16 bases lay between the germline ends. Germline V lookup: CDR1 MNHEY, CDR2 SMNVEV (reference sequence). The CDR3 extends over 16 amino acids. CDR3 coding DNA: TGTGCCAGCAGTTTCATACAGGGTTCCCTTAACACTGAAGCTTTCTTT. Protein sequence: CASSFIQGSLNTEAFF.

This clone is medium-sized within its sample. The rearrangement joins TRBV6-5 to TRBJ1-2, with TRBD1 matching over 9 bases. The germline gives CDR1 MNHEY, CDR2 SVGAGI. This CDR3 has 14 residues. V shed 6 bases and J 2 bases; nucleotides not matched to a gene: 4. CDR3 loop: CASRTGQGNYGYTF. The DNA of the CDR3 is TGTGCCAGCAGAACAGGACAGGGGAACTATGGCTACACCTTC.

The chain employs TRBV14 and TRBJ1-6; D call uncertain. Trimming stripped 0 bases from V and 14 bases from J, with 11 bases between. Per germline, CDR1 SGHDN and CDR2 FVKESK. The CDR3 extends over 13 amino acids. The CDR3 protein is CASSQDLGWSLHF. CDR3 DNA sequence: TGTGCCAGCAGCCAAGATCTCGGTTGGTCCCTCCACTTT.

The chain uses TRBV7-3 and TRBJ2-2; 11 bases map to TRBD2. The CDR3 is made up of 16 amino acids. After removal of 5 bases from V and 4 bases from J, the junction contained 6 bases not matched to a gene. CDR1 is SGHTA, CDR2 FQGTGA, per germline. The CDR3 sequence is CASSGRGTSGTGELFF. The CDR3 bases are TGTGCCAGCAGCGGGAGGGGGACTAGCGGCACCGGGGAGCTGTTTTTT.

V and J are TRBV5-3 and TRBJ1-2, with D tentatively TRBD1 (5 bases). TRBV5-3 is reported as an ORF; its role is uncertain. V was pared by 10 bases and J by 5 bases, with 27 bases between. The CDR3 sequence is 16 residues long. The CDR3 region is CASIPGRPWGIYGYTF. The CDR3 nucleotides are TGTGCCTCTATTCCGGGACGGCCCTGGGGGATTTATGGCTACACCTTC.

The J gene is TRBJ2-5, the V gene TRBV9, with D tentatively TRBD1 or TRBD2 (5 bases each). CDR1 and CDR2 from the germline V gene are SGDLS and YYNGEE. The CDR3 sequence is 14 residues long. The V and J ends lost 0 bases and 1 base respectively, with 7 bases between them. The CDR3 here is CASSVDGTQETQYF. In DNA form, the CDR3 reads TGTGCCAGCAGCGTAGATGGGACCCAAGAGACCCAGTACTTC.

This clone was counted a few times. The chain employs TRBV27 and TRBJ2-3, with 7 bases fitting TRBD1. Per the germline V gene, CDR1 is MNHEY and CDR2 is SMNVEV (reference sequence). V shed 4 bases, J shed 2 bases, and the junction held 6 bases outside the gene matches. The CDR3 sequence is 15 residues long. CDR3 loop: CASSWKGALTDTQYF. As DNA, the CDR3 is TGTGCCAGCAGTTGGAAGGGGGCTCTCACAGATACGCAGTATTTT.

CDR3 protein: CSVSWGSSNQPQHF. As DNA, the CDR3 is TGCAGCGTTTCGTGGGGCAGCAGCAATCAGCCCCAGCATTTT. The rearrangement uses TRBV29-1 and TRBJ1-5; D perhaps matches TRBD1 (5 bases). Germline V CDR1 and CDR2: SQVTM, ANQGSEA. This CDR3 region has 14 residues. V shed 5 bases and J shed 1 base, with 12 bases lying between them.

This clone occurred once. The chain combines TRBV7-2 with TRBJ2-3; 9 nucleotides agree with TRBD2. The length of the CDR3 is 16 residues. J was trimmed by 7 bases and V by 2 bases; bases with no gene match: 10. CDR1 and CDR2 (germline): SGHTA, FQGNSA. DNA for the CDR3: TGTGCCAGCAGCTTATTTCGCGGGGGGGCCGGATATACGCAGTATTTT. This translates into CASSLFRGGAGYTQYF.

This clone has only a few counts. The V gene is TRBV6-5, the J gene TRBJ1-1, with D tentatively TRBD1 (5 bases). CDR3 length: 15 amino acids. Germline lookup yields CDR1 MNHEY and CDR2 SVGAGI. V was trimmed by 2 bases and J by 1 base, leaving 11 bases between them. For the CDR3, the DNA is TGTGCCAGCAGTTACGAAGGGGCTTCGAACACTGAAGCTTTCTTT. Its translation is CASSYEGASNTEAFF.

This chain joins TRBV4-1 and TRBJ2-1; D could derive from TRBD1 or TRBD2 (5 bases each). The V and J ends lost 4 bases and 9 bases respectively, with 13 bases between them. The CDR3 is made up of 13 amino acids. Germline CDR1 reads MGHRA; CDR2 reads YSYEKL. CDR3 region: CASSPPRGPEQFF. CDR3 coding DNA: TGCGCCAGCAGCCCCCCACGGGGCCCTGAGCAGTTCTTC.

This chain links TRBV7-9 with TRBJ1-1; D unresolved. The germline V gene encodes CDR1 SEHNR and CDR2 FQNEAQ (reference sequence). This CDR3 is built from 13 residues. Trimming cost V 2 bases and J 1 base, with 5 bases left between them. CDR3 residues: CASSLSENTEAFF. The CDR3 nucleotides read TGTGCCAGCAGCTTATCGGAGAACACTGAAGCTTTCTTT. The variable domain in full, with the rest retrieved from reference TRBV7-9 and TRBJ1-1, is DTGVSQNPRHKITKRGQNVTFRCDPISEHNRLYWYRQTLGQGPEFLTYFQNEAQLEKSRLLSDRFSAERPKGSFSTLEIQRTEQGDSAMYLCASSLSENTEAFFGQGTRLTVV.

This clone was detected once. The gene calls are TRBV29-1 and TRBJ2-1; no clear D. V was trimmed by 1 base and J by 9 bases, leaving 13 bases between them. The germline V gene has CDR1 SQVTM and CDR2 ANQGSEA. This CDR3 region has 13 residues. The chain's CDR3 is CSVEVQGIGEQFF. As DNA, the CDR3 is TGCAGCGTTGAAGTTCAAGGGATTGGTGAGCAGTTCTTC.

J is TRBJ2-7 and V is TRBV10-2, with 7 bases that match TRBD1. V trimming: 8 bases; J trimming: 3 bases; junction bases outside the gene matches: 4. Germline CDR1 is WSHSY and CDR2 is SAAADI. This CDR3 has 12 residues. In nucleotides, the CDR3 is TGCGCCAGCCAGGGACAGAACTACGAGCAGTACTTC. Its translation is CASQGQNYEQYF.

CDR3 protein: CASSFNLGNEQFF. CDR3 DNA: TGTGCCAGCAGCTTCAATCTGGGAAATGAGCAGTTCTTC. The rearrangement links TRBV11-3 to TRBJ2-1, with unresolved D. V lost 3 bases, J lost 7 bases, and 10 bases lay in between. Germline-derived CDR1 and CDR2 are SGHNT and YENEEA. The CDR3 totals 13 residues.

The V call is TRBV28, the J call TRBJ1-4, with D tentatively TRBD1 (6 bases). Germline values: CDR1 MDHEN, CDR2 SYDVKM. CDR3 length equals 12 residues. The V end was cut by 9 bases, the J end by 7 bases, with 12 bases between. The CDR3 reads CASGGGGEKLFF. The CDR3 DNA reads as TGTGCCAGTGGGGGGGGCGGTGAAAAACTGTTTTTT.

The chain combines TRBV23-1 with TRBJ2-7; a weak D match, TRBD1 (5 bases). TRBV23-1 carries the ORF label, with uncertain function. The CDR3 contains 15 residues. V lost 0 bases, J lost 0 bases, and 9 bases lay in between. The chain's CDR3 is CASSQSGQSSYEQYF. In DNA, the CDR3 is TGCGCCAGCAGTCAATCAGGACAAAGCTCCTACGAGCAGTACTTC.

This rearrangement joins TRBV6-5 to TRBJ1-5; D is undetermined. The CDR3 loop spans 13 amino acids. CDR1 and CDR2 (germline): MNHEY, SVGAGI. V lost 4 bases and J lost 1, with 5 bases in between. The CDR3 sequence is CASSLRSNQPQHF. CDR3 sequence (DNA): TGTGCCAGCAGTTTGCGGAGCAATCAGCCCCAGCATTTT.

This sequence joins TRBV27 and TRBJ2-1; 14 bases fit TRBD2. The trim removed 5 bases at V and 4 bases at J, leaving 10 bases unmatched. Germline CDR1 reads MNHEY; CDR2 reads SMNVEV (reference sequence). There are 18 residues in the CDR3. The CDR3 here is CASSPGTSGRGRYNEQFF. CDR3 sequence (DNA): TGTGCCAGCAGTCCGGGGACTAGCGGGAGAGGGAGGTACAATGAGCAGTTCTTC.

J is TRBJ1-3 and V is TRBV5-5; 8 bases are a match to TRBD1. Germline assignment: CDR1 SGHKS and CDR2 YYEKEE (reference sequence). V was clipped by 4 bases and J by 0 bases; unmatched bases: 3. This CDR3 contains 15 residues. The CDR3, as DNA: TGTGCCAGCAGCGGGGACAGGTTCTCTGGAAACACCATATATTTT. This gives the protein CASSGDRFSGNTIYF.

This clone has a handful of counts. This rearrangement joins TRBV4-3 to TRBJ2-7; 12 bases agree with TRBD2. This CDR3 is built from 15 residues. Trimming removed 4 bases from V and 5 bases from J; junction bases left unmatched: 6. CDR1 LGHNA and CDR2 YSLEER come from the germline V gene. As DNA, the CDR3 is TGCGCCAGCAGCCCAAGGACTAGCGGGACAGACGAGCAGTACTTC. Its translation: CASSPRTSGTDEQYF.

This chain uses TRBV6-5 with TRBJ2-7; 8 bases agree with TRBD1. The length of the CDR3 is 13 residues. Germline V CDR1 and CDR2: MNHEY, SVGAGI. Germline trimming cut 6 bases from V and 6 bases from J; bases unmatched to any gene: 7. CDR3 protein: CASSGQGGLEQYF. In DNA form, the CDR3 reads TGTGCCAGCAGCGGACAGGGTGGGCTCGAGCAGTACTTC.